This T cell receptor beta chain originates from a study of T-cell reconstitution after alpha-beta-depleted transplantation in children. Trimming at V came to 10 bases and at J to 7 bases, leaving 14 bases not matched to a gene. CDR3 length equals 15 residues. For TCRbeta, the library was prepared with unique molecular identifiers. TCRdb re-called the PCR reads through MiXCR, storing one row per CDR3 protein. The sample records 250,000 to 300,000 distinct CDR3 sequences, 9.9% being singletons. The material was PBMCs from the stem cell graft donor, obtained from the stem cell graft. The clonotype was recovered from a human donor who donated a stem cell graft to a child with SCID. The chain carries TRBV12-3 or TRBV12-4 and TRBJ1-2; 11 nucleotides align to TRBD1. CDR3 nucleotide sequence: TGTGCCACCATTACCGGGACAGGGGGACGCTTTGGCTACACCTTC. Amino acids: CATITGTGGRFGYTF.